Each of the 8 T cell receptor beta chains below was sequenced from the same sample in a study of early T cells in non-severe SARS-CoV-2 infection. TCRdb processed the 5' RACE reads anew with MiXCR; each CDR3 protein has one entry. The sample has about 100,000 distinct CDR3 sequences; 9.5% to 13% are singletons. Sequenced sample: whole blood. The origin of the receptors is an adult who was a healthcare worker with PCR-confirmed SARS-CoV-2 infection or an uninfected control (not recorded which).

As to this clonotype: A much bigger clone sits one base away, suggesting this may be a read error. J is TRBJ2-5 and V is TRBV12-3 or TRBV12-4; D is uncertain. This CDR3 has 14 amino acids. As DNA, the CDR3 is TGTGCCAGCAGTTCAAGTGGGGAAGGAGAGACCCAGAACTTC. It yields the protein CASSSSGEGETQNF.

The rearrangement uses TRBV5-1 and TRBJ2-7; D possibly corresponds to TRBD2 (7 bases). V was shortened by 4 bases and J by 4 bases, with 18 bases between the two germline ends. The CDR3 has 15 residues. Germline CDR1 SGHRS, CDR2 YFSETQ. CDR3 amino acids: CASSKGGASGYEQYF. CDR3 sequence (DNA): TGCGCCAGCAGCAAAGGGGGGGCGAGTGGTTACGAGCAGTACTTC.

The chain joins TRBV6-5 to TRBJ2-3; 14 positions match TRBD2. V lost 4 bases, J lost 2 bases, and 8 bases stayed unmatched. Germline CDR1 MNHEY, CDR2 SVGAGI. CDR3 size: 18 residues. CDR3 in amino acids: CASSSPGLAGASTDTQYF. CDR3 DNA: TGTGCCAGCAGTTCCCCGGGACTAGCGGGGGCCTCCACAGATACGCAGTATTTT.

This clonotype was seen at least ten times. The rearrangement links TRBV19 to TRBJ2-5; no firm D call. CDR3 length: 13 amino acids. V was cut by 2 bases and J by 3 bases, with 7 bases left in between. Looked up from germline, CDR1 is LNHDA and CDR2 is SQIVND (reference sequence). DNA of the CDR3: TGTGCCAGTAGTATACGCCAGAAAGAGACCCAGTACTTC. Residues: CASSIRQKETQYF.

Comment on this clonotype: The junction and the germline gene differ at one end; a read error may be behind it. V is TRBV19 and J is TRBJ2-3; D may be TRBD2 (6 bases). The CDR3 sequence is 14 residues long. Looked up from germline, CDR1 is LNHDA and CDR2 is SQIVND (reference sequence). The CDR3 here is CASSLRGSIDTQYF. CDR3 DNA: TGTGCCAGTAGCCTTCGGGGGAGCATAGATACGCAGTATTTT.

The chain employs TRBV6-1 and TRBJ2-5; D gene ambiguous. CDR1 MNHNS and CDR2 SASEGT come from the germline V gene. Trimming cost V 7 bases and J 5 bases, with 8 bases left between them. The CDR3 covers 11 residues. Here the CDR3 reads CASILWETQYF. The CDR3, as DNA: TGTGCCAGCATTTTGTGGGAGACCCAGTACTTC.

The chain has TRBV27 and TRBJ2-7; TRBD2 aligns across 7 bases. This CDR3 has 16 residues. Germline V gene lookup returns CDR1 MNHEY and CDR2 SMNVEV (reference sequence). V shed 1 base and J 4 bases; nucleotides not matched to a gene: 10. CDR3 region: CASSLYLAGARYEQYF. Written as DNA, the CDR3 is TGTGCCAGCAGTTTATATTTGGCGGGAGCGAGGTACGAGCAGTACTTC.

The V gene is TRBV10-1, the J gene TRBJ2-6; D remains unclear. CDR1 is WNHNN, CDR2 SYGVQD, per germline (reference sequence). Trimming took 6 bases from V and 2 from J, leaving 5 bases between them. This CDR3 region has 13 residues. CDR3 residues: CASRIPGANVLTF. Written as DNA, the CDR3 is TGCGCCAGCAGGATTCCTGGGGCCAACGTCCTGACTTTC.